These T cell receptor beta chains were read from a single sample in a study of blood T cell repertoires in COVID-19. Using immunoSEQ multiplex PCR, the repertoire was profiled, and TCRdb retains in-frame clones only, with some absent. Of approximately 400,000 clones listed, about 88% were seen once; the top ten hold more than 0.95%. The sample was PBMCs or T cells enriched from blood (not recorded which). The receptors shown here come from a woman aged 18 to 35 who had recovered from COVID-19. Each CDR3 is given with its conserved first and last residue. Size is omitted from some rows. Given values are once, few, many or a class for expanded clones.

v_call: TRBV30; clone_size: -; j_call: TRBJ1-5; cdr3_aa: CAWSRAGNAQPQHF
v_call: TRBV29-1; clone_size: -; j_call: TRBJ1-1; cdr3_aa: CSVAGGGAFF
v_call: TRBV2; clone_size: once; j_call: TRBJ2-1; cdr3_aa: CASRVSGTAYNEQFF
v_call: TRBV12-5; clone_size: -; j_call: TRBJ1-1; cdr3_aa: CASSTDFTEAFF
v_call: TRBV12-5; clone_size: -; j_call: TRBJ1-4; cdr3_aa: CASGPGQGGMRSNEKLFF
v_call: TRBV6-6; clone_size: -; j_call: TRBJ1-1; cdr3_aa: CASSIDRGATEAFF
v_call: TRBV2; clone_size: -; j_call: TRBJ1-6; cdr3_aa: CASSDELSSHPLHF
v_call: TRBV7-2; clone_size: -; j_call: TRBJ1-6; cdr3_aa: CASSSDRQNSPLHF
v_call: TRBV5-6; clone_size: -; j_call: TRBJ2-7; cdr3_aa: CASSRLAGSTTYEQYF
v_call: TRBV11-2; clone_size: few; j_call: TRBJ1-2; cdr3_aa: CASSLGGTNGYTF
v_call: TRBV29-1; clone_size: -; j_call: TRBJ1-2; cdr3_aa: CSDWDRVDYGYTF
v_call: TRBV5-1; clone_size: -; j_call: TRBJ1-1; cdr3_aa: CASSLNIARLAEAFF
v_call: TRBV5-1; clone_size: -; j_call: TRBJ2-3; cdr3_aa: CASSLGQGWDTQYF
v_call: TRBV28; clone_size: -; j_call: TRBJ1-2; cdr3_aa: CASSLRTDYGYTF
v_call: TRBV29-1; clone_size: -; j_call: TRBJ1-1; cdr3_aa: CTPWGGKTEAFF
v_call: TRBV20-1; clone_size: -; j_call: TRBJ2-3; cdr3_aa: CSASPTSGEGADTQYF
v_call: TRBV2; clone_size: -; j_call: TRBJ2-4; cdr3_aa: CASSSGQRKNIQYF
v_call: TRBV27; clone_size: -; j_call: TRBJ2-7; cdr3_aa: CASSLGRGIYEQYF
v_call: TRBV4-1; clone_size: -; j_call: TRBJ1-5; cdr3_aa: CASSQGGSQPQHF
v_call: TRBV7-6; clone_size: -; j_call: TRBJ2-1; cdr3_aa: CASSLWSGQNNNEQFF
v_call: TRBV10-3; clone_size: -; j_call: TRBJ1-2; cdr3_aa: CAISLTDGYTF
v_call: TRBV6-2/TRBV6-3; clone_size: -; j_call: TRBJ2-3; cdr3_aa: CASSYLTGYTDTQYF
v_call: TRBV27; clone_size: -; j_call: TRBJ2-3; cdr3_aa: CASSKLGGSGGIADTQYF
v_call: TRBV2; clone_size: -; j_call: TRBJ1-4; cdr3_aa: CASSPEYKLFF
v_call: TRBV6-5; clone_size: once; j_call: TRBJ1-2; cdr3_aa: CASSYGQAPYTF
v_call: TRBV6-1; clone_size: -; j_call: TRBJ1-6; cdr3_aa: CASSGGEASSYNSPLHF
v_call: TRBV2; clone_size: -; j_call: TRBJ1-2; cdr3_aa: CASAGTGGYGYTF
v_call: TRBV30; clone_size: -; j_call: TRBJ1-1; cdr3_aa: CVWSTGIEAFF
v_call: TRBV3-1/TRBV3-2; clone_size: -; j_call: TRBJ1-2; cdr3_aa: CASSQGSGLNYGYTF
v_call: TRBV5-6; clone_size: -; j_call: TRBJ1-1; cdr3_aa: CASSKQGVPTEAFF